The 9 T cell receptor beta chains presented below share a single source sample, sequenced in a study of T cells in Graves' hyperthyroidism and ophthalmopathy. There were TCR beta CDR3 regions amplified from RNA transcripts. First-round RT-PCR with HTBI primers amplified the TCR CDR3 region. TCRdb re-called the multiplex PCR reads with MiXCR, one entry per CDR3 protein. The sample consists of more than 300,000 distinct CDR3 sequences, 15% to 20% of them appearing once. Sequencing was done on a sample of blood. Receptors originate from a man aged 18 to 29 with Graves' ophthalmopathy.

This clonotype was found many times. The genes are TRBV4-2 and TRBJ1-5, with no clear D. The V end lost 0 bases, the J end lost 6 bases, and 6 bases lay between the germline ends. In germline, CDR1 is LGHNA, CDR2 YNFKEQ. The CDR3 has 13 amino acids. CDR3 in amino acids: CASSQDAGQPQHF. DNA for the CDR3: TGTGCCAGCAGCCAAGATGCGGGTCAGCCCCAGCATTTT.

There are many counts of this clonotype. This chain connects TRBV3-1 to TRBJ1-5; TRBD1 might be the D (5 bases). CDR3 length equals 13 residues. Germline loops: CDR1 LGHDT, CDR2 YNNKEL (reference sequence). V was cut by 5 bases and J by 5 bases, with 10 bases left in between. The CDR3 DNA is TGTGCCAGCAGCTCAGGGTGGGATCAGCCCCAGCATTTT. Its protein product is CASSSGWDQPQHF.

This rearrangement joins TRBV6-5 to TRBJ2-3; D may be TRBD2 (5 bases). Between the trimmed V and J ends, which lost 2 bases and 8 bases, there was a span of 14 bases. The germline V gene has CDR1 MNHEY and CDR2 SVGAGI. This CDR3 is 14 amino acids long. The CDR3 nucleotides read TGTGCCAGCAGTTACGAATGGGAGTTAGGTACGCAGTATTTT. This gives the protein CASSYEWELGTQYF.

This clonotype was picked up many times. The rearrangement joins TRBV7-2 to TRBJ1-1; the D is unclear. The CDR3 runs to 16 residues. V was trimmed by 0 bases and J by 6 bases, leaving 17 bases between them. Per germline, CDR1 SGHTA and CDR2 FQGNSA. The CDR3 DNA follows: TGTGCCAGCAGCTTAGCAGGGCGTGGTAACTTCGCTGAAGCTTTCTTT. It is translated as CASSLAGRGNFAEAFF.

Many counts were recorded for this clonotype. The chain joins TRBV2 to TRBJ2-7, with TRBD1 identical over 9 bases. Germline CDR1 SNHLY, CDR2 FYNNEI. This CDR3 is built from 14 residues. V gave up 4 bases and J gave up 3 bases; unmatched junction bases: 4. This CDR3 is CASSVTGGFYEQYF. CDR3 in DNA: TGTGCCAGCAGTGTGACAGGGGGTTTCTACGAGCAGTACTTC.

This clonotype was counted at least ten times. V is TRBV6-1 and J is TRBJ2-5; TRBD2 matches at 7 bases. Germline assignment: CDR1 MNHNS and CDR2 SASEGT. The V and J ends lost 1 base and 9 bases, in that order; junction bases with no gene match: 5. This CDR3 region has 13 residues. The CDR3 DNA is TGTGCCAGCAGTGAAGGGGGGGGGGTGGCCCAGTACTTC. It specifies CASSEGGGVAQYF.

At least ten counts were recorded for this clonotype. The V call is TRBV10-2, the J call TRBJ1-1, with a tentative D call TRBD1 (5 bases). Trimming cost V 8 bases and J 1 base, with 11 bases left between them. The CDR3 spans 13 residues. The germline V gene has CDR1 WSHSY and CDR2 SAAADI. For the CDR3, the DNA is TGCGCCAGCCGGAAGGGACGGAACACTGAAGCTTTCTTT. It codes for CASRKGRNTEAFF.

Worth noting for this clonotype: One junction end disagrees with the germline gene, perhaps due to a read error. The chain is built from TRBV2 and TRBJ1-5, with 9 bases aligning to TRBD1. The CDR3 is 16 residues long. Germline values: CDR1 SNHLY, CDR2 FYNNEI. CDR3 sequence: CTSRGTGKGSNQPQHF. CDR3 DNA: TGTACCAGCAGAGGGACAGGGAAGGGAAGCAATCAGCCCCAGCATTTT.

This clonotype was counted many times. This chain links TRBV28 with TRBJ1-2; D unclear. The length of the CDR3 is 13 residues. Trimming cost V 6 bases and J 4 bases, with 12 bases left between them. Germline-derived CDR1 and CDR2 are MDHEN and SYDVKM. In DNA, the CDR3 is TGTGCCAGCAGCCCACCAGCCCTCTATGGCTACACCTTC. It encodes CASSPPALYGYTF.